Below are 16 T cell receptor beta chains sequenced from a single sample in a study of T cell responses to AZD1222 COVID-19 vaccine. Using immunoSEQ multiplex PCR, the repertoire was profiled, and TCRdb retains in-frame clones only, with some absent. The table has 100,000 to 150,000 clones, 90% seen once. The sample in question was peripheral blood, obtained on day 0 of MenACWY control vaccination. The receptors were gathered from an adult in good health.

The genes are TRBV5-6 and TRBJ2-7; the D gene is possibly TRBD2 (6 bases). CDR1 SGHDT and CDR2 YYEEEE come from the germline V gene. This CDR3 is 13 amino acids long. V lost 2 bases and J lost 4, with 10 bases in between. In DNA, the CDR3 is TGTGCCAGCAGCTTAAGAGGGAGGTACGAGCAGTACTTC. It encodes CASSLRGRYEQYF.

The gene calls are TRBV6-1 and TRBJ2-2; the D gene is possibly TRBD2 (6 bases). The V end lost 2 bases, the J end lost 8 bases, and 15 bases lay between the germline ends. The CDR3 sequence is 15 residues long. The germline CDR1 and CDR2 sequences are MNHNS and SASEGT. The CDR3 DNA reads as TGTGCCAGCAGTGAACTTTACGGGAGTGCGGGGGAGCTGTTTTTT. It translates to CASSELYGSAGELFF.

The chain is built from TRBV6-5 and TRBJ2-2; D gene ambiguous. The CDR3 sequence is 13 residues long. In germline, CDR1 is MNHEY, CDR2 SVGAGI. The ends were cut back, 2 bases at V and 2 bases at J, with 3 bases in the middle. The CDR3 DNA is TGTGCCAGCAGTTACCATAACACCGGGGAGCTGTTTTTT. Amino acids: CASSYHNTGELFF.

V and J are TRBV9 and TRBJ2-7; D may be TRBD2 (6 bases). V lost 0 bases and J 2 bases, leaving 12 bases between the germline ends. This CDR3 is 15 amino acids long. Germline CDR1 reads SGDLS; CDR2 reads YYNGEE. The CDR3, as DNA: TGTGCCAGCAGCGTAGGGGCTAGCGAGACCTACGAGCAGTACTTC. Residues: CASSVGASETYEQYF.

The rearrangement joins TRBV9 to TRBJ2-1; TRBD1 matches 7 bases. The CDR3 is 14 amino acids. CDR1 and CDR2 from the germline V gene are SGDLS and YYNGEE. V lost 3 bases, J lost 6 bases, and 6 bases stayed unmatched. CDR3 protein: CASSDPTGSNEQFF. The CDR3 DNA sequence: TGTGCCAGCAGCGACCCGACAGGGTCCAATGAGCAGTTCTTC. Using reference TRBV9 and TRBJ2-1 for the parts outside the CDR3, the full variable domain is DSGVTQTPKHLITATGQRVTLRCSPRSGDLSVYWYQQSLDQGLQFLIQYYNGEERAKGNILERFSAQQFPDLHSELNLSSLELGDSALYFCASSDPTGSNEQFFGPGTRLTVL.

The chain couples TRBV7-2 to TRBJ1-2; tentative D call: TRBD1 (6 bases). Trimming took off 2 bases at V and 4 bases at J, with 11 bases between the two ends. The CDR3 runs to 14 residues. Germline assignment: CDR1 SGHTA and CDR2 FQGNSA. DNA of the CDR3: TGTGCCAGCAGCTTAAAGGGGGTATCCTATGGCTACACCTTC. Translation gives CASSLKGVSYGYTF.

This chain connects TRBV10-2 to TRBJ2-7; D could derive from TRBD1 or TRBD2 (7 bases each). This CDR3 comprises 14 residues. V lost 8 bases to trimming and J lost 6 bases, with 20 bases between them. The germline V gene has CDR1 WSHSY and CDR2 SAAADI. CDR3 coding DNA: TGCGCCAGCTGGGGGGGAAGGGGGCCCTTCGAGCAGTACGTC. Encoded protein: CASWGGRGPFEQYV.

The CDR3 coding sequence is TGCGCCAGCAGCTTGCACCACACGGGGGTGAACACTGAAGCTTTCTTT. It codes for CASSLHHTGVNTEAFF. The J gene is TRBJ1-1, the V gene TRBV5-1; TRBD1 might be the D (5 bases). The CDR3 spans 16 residues. V shed 1 base and J shed 0 bases, with 13 bases lying between them. Germline loops: CDR1 SGHRS, CDR2 YFSETQ. Supplemented by reference TRBV5-1 and TRBJ1-1, the full variable domain reads KAGVTQTPRYLIKTRGQQVTLSCSPISGHRSVSWYQQTPGQGLQFLFEYFSETQRNKGNFPGRFSGRQFSNSRSEMNVSTLELGDSALYLCASSLHHTGVNTEAFFGQGTRLTVV.

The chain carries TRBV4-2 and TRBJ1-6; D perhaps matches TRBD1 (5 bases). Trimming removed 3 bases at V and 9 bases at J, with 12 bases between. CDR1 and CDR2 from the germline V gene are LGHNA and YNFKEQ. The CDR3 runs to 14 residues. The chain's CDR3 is CASSQRQKSSPLHF. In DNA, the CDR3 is TGTGCCAGCAGCCAGCGACAGAAAAGTTCACCCCTCCACTTT.

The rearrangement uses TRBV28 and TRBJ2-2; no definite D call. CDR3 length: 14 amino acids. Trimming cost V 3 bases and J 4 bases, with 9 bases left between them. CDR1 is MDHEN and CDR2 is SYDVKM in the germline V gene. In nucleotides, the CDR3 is TGTGCCAGCAGTTTTCAGAGAAGCACCGGGGAGCTGTTTTTT. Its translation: CASSFQRSTGELFF.

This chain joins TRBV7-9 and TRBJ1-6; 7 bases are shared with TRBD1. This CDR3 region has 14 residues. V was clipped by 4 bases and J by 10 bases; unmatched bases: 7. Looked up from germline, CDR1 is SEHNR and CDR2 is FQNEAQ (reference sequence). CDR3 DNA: TGTGCCAGCAGCTCAACAGGGGACGGATCACCCCTCCACTTT. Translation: CASSSTGDGSPLHF.

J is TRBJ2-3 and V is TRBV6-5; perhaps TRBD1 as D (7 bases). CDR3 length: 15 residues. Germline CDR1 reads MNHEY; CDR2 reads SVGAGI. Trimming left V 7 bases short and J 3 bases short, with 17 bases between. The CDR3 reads CASTQGGGETDTQYF. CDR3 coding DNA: TGTGCCAGCACCCAGGGGGGAGGAGAAACAGATACGCAGTATTTT.

CDR3 in amino acids: CASSLVGTGAYNEQFF. The CDR3 coding sequence is TGTGCCAGCAGCTTAGTCGGGACAGGGGCCTACAATGAGCAGTTCTTC. The chain combines TRBV7-9 with TRBJ2-1, with TRBD1 matching 10 bases. Per the germline V gene, CDR1 is SEHNR and CDR2 is FQNEAQ (reference sequence). With 1 base clipped from V and 2 bases from J, the junction kept 2 bases outside the gene matches. The CDR3 covers 16 residues.

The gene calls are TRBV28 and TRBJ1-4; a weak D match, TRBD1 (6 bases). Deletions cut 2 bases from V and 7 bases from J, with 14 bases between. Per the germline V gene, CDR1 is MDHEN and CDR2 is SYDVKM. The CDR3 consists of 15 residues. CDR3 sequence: CASSLRGAGGEKLFF. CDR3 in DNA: TGTGCCAGCAGTTTACGGGGGGCCGGCGGTGAAAAACTGTTTTTT.

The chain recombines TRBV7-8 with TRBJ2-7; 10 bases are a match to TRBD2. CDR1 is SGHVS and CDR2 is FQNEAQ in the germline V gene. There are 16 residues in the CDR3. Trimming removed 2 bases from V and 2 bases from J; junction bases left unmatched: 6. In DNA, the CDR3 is TGTGCCAGCAGCTTAATGTTAGCGGGGGGCGCCTACGAGCAGTACGTC. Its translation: CASSLMLAGGAYEQYV.

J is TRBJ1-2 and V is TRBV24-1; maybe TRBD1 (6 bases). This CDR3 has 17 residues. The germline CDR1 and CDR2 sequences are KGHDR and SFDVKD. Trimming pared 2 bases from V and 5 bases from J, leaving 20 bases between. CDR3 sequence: CATSDSSTTGTVYGYTF. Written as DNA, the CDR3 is TGTGCCACCAGTGATTCAAGCACCACAGGGACGGTTTATGGCTACACCTTC.